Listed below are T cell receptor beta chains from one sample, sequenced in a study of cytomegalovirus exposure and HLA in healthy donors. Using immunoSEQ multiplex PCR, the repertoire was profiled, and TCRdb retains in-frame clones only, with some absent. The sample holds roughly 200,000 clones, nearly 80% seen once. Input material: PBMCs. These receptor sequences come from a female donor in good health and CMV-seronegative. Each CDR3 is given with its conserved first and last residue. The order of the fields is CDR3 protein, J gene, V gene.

cdr3_aa: CASSLYSGGQQNIQYF; j_call: TRBJ2-4; v_call: TRBV5-4
cdr3_aa: CASSFALTGGVDTQYF; j_call: TRBJ2-3; v_call: TRBV28
cdr3_aa: CASSYSETGYEQYF; j_call: TRBJ2-7; v_call: TRBV6-5
cdr3_aa: CASSIGGHGEKLFF; j_call: TRBJ1-4; v_call: TRBV19
cdr3_aa: CASTAGGGYEQYF; j_call: TRBJ2-7; v_call: TRBV19
cdr3_aa: CALGGQGNTEAFF; j_call: TRBJ1-1; v_call: TRBV28
cdr3_aa: CASSTDSSGANVLTF; j_call: TRBJ2-6; v_call: TRBV2
cdr3_aa: CASRYRGLDTIYF; j_call: TRBJ1-3; v_call: TRBV2
cdr3_aa: CASSSELAGVREQFF; j_call: TRBJ2-1; v_call: TRBV5-5
cdr3_aa: CSVVGQGARDTQYF; j_call: TRBJ2-3; v_call: TRBV29-1
cdr3_aa: CASRRDYPSTDTQYF; j_call: TRBJ2-3; v_call: TRBV2
cdr3_aa: CAWSVPIAWTSGETSTDTQYF; j_call: TRBJ2-3; v_call: TRBV30
cdr3_aa: CASSPLRGTYEQYF; j_call: TRBJ2-7; v_call: TRBV18
cdr3_aa: CAISGGQGQTYEQYF; j_call: TRBJ2-7; v_call: TRBV10-3
cdr3_aa: CASSLYGELFF; j_call: TRBJ2-2; v_call: TRBV7-2
cdr3_aa: CASSLQVNAEKLFF; j_call: TRBJ1-4; v_call: TRBV7-2
cdr3_aa: CASSEGQGNTDTQYF; j_call: TRBJ2-3; v_call: TRBV2
cdr3_aa: CASNKRGLPTEETQYF; j_call: TRBJ2-5; v_call: TRBV2
cdr3_aa: CASSLGPAGSYEQYF; j_call: TRBJ2-7; v_call: TRBV7-2
cdr3_aa: CASSPAYEQYF; j_call: TRBJ2-7; v_call: TRBV2
cdr3_aa: CASSLRLAGVGGELFF; j_call: TRBJ2-2; v_call: TRBV11-2
cdr3_aa: CASSPDPGVHEQYF; j_call: TRBJ2-7; v_call: TRBV18
cdr3_aa: CASSDRGGRELFF; j_call: TRBJ2-2; v_call: TRBV6-1
cdr3_aa: CATSRDGWTSPYNEQFF; j_call: TRBJ2-1; v_call: TRBV15
cdr3_aa: CASSTGQGDTGELFF; j_call: TRBJ2-2; v_call: TRBV7-2
cdr3_aa: CASSPLDKTYNEQFF; j_call: TRBJ2-1; v_call: TRBV7-9
cdr3_aa: CASSHPTGGLYNEQFF; j_call: TRBJ2-1; v_call: TRBV4-1
cdr3_aa: CASSKVAENTEAFF; j_call: TRBJ1-1; v_call: TRBV21-1
cdr3_aa: CASSPRGETGELFF; j_call: TRBJ2-2; v_call: TRBV5-4